This TCR beta chain originates from a study of T cells after somatic rescue of genetic block. With 8 bases removed from V and 3 bases from J, the gap between germline ends came to 14 bases. This CDR3 spans 13 amino acids. Germline values: CDR1 GTSNPN, CDR2 SVGIG (reference sequence). Profiled with immunoSEQ multiplex PCR; TCRdb holds only in-frame clones, not every one. The data hold some 70,000 clones, with more than 75% observed a single time. The rearrangement uses TRBV30 and TRBJ2-1, with D hard to call. Sequenced material: peripheral blood mononuclear cells (PBMCs). This TCR came from a man aged 25-45 years. In DNA, the CDR3 is TGTGCCGCCGACTTGGCCTACTACAATGAGCAGTTCTTC. It codes for CAADLAYYNEQFF.